This paragraph reports one T cell receptor (beta chain). Antigen: not known. V was cut by 6 bases and J by 2 bases, with 13 bases left in between. This CDR3 has 14 amino acids. Germline V CDR1 and CDR2: MNHNS, SASEGT. These data originate in a study of OX40 agonist ivuxolimab in advanced cancers. Looking at the study overall: An agonistic anti-OX40 (CD134) antibody, ivuxolimab, was used to treat the patients. Participants averaged 60 years of age (range about 23 to 90) and were around 85% male. One patient with hepatocellular carcinoma and two with cutaneous melanoma, three in all, had partial responses. Findings and limits, study-wide: Low normalized T-cell clonal expansion also characterized some of the nonresponders.

Some clones are missing from TCRdb's copy, which holds only in-frame ones; the method was immunoSEQ multiplex PCR. This table has some 75,000 clones, approximately 90% appearing once. This receptor was taken from an adult with an advanced solid tumor such as melanoma, head and neck, liver or kidney cancer. The rearrangement links TRBV6-1 to TRBJ1-2, with a possible D match to TRBD1 (5 bases). The specimen was CD4+ or CD8+ T cells sorted from blood, collected in a trial of the OX40 agonist ivuxolimab. The CDR3 bases are TGTGCCAGCAGCCCAGGGTTGTCCAACTATGGCTACACCTTC. Amino acid sequence: CASSPGLSNYGYTF.